What follows are 8 T cell receptor beta chains derived from one specimen sequenced in a study of T cells after yellow fever vaccination. Via MiXCR, TCRdb re-called the 5' RACE reads, giving one row per CDR3 protein. The top ten clones hold around 30% of a sample with 45,000 to 60,000 distinct CDR3 sequences, 5.7% of them seen once. Here the sequenced sample was PBMCs, either bulk or a sorted T-cell subset (CD4+, CD8+, memory, or dextramer-sorted; not recorded which), taken on the day of the yellow fever booster vaccination. These receptors were collected from a man in his late teens or twenties who received the YFV17D yellow fever vaccine.

This chain links TRBV27 with TRBJ2-3; a weak D match, TRBD1 (5 bases). Per germline, CDR1 MNHEY and CDR2 SMNVEV (reference sequence). The CDR3 has 13 residues. V was trimmed by 6 bases and J by 4 bases, leaving 11 bases between them. CDR3 DNA sequence: TGTGCCAGCAGGACGCAGGGATCAGATACGCAGTATTTT. Translated: CASRTQGSDTQYF.

This clonotype was observed many times. V gene TRBV18 combines with J gene TRBJ2-7; D tentatively fits TRBD1 or TRBD2 (5 bases each). CDR3 length: 17 amino acids. Germline CDR1 is KGHSH and CDR2 is LQKENI. The ends were cut back, 5 bases at V and 0 bases at J, with 20 bases in the middle. The chain's CDR3 is CASSTSGPGRGSYEQYV. The CDR3, as DNA: TGTGCCAGCTCAACTTCCGGACCAGGGAGAGGCTCCTACGAGCAGTACGTC.

This clonotype was detected many times. This chain connects TRBV7-8 to TRBJ2-7, with 7 bases lining up with TRBD1. J was trimmed by 5 bases and V by 5 bases; bases with no gene match: 6. Per germline, CDR1 SGHVS and CDR2 FQNEAQ. This CDR3 spans 13 amino acids. CDR3 sequence reads: CASSGDSFDEQYF. CDR3 DNA sequence: TGTGCCAGCAGCGGGGACAGTTTCGACGAGCAGTACTTC.

In its sample, this clonotype was seen many times. The chain uses TRBV7-6 and TRBJ1-1; perhaps TRBD1 as D (6 bases). The CDR3 length is 14 residues. Trimming cost V 3 bases and J 5 bases, with 13 bases left between them. Germline V gene lookup returns CDR1 SGHVS and CDR2 FNYEAQ. The CDR3 is CASSLGAVGTEAFF. For the CDR3, the DNA is TGTGCCAGCAGCTTGGGGGCGGTGGGGACTGAAGCTTTCTTT.

The chain joins TRBV6-5 to TRBJ1-4; no firm D call. Germline V gives CDR1 MNHEY, CDR2 SVGAGI. The CDR3 extends over 14 amino acids. Trimming cost V 0 bases and J 4 bases, with 6 bases left between them. The CDR3 DNA sequence: TGTGCCAGCAGTTACTCGATCGGTAATGAAAAACTGTTTTTT. As protein: CASSYSIGNEKLFF.

The chain has TRBV12-5 and TRBJ1-2; D perhaps matches TRBD1 (5 bases). V was trimmed by 4 bases and J by 3 bases, leaving 9 bases between them. CDR1 is LGHNT and CDR2 is FRNRAP in the germline V gene. The CDR3 covers 13 residues. The CDR3 region is CASGSDNYYGYTF. In nucleotides, the CDR3 is TGTGCTAGTGGTTCGGACAATTACTATGGCTACACCTTC.

In this sample, this clonotype turned up a few times. This chain joins TRBV7-2 and TRBJ2-1, with TRBD2 identical over 12 bases. V shed 5 bases and J 2 bases; nucleotides not matched to a gene: 7. The CDR3 consists of 17 residues. The germline V gene has CDR1 SGHTA and CDR2 FQGNSA. The CDR3 is CASSAATSGGTYNEQFF. The CDR3 DNA sequence: TGTGCCAGCAGCGCTGCTACTAGCGGGGGGACCTACAATGAGCAGTTCTTC. Based on the CDR3 plus reference TRBV7-2 and TRBJ2-1, the full variable domain is GAGVSQSPSNKVTEKGKDVELRCDPISGHTALYWYRQSLGQGLEFLIYFQGNSAPDKSGLPSDRFSAERTGGSVSTLTIQRTQQEDSAVYLCASSAATSGGTYNEQFFGPGTRLTVL.

This clonotype was recorded a few times. The chain joins TRBV19 to TRBJ2-1; D may match TRBD1 or TRBD2 (6 bases each). Germline V CDR1 and CDR2: LNHDA, SQIVND (reference sequence). Deletions cut 7 bases from V and 2 bases from J, with 21 bases between. The CDR3 consists of 17 residues. CDR3: CASTLGSGQLAYNEQFF. The DNA for the CDR3 is TGTGCCAGTACTCTTGGTAGCGGACAGCTAGCCTACAATGAGCAGTTCTTC.